The 24 T cell receptor beta chains reported below all come from one sample, sequenced in a study of blood T cell repertoires in COVID-19. Generated by immunoSEQ multiplex PCR, the TCRdb table keeps only in-frame clones and is missing some. The sample comprises roughly 450,000 clones, around 91% of which are singletons, and around 0.6% rests with the top ten. Sequencing input: PBMCs or T cells enriched from blood (not recorded which). These receptors came from a man aged 18 to 29 who had recovered from COVID-19.

The genes are TRBV5-4 and TRBJ2-3; D unclear. Trimming left V 6 bases short and J 2 bases short, with 7 bases between. Germline loops: CDR1 SGHNT, CDR2 YYREEE (reference sequence). This CDR3 has 12 residues. The CDR3 DNA reads as TGTGCCAGCACTTCTACCACAGATACGCAGTATTTT. Translating it yields CASTSTTDTQYF.

V gene TRBV29-1 combines with J gene TRBJ1-1; a possible D gene is TRBD1 (6 bases). This CDR3 has 14 residues. Germline V lookup: CDR1 SQVTM, CDR2 ANQGSEA. The V end was cut by 7 bases, the J end by 3 bases, with 18 bases between. The CDR3 sequence is CSGAGLGAYTEAFF. Here the CDR3 DNA reads TGCAGCGGGGCCGGACTGGGGGCGTACACTGAAGCTTTCTTT.

This clone was observed a handful of times. The CDR3 bases are TGTGCCAGCAGTCTGAGGGGGAGCTGCGAGCAGTACTTC. This sequence encodes CASSLRGSCEQYF. The chain links TRBV28 to TRBJ2-7; possibly TRBD1 for D (6 bases). CDR3 length: 13 residues. From germline, CDR1 is MDHEN and CDR2 SYDVKM. V dropped 5 bases and J dropped 6 bases, with 14 bases sitting between them. The whole variable domain, remainder taken from reference TRBV28 and TRBJ2-7, is DVKVTQSSRYLVKRTGEKVFLECVQDMDHENMFWYRQDPGLGLRLIYFSYDVKMKEKGDIPEGYSVSREKKERFSLILESASTNQTSMYLCASSLRGSCEQYFGPGTRLTVT.

The rearrangement uses TRBV7-6 and TRBJ2-7; 8 bases are a match to TRBD2. The V gene's germline CDR1 is SGHVS and CDR2 FNYEAQ. The V and J ends lost 4 bases and 5 bases, in that order; junction bases with no gene match: 10. The CDR3 totals 15 residues. The CDR3 reads CASSWEGAGVNEQYF. In DNA form, the CDR3 reads TGTGCCAGCAGCTGGGAGGGAGCGGGAGTAAACGAGCAGTACTTC.

This chain uses TRBV5-1 with TRBJ1-2, with 7 bases matching TRBD1. The J segment lost 1 base and the V segment lost 2 bases, leaving 5 bases of the junction unmatched. The CDR3 is made up of 15 amino acids. CDR1 and CDR2 (germline): SGHRS, YFSETQ. In DNA, the CDR3 is TGCGCCAGCAGCTTTTCGGCAGGGGGTAACTATGGCTACACCTTC. Translation: CASSFSAGGNYGYTF.

The V and J genes are TRBV5-5 and TRBJ2-5; TRBD1 matches at 9 bases. V lost 3 bases and J lost 5; bases outside the gene matches: 8. The germline V gene has CDR1 SGHKS and CDR2 YYEKEE (reference sequence). The CDR3 covers 15 residues. The CDR3 sequence is CASSSSPTGGETQYF. The CDR3, as DNA: TGTGCCAGCAGCTCATCCCCGACAGGGGGGGAGACCCAGTACTTC.

The sample holds one count of this clone. J is TRBJ2-6 and V is TRBV27, with TRBD1 identical over 9 bases. V dropped 2 bases and J dropped 3; count of bases not matched to a gene: 5. The CDR3 has 17 amino acids. Germline V CDR1 and CDR2: MNHEY, SMNVEV (reference sequence). CDR3 protein: CASSLRDRADGANVLTF. For the CDR3, the DNA is TGTGCCAGCAGTTTAAGGGACAGGGCGGATGGGGCCAACGTCCTGACTTTC.

This clone was seen just once. The J gene is TRBJ2-3, the V gene TRBV5-1, with D possibly TRBD1 on 5 matching bases. V was clipped by 0 bases and J by 0 bases, with 8 bases between them. This CDR3 has 15 residues. The germline V gene has CDR1 SGHRS and CDR2 YFSETQ. CDR3 coding DNA: TGCGCCAGCAGCTTGGAGGGGATTAGCACAGATACGCAGTATTTT. Protein sequence: CASSLEGISTDTQYF.

The chain is built from TRBV7-2 and TRBJ2-2; D possibly corresponds to TRBD1 (6 bases). V dropped 2 bases and J dropped 5 bases, with 24 bases sitting between them. The CDR3 runs to 19 residues. Germline V gene sequence: CDR1 SGHTA, CDR2 FQGNSA. The CDR3 reads CASSLRIWTEERRTGELFF. In nucleotides, the CDR3 is TGTGCCAGCAGCTTAAGGATTTGGACAGAAGAAAGGAGGACCGGGGAGCTGTTTTTT.

The chain joins TRBV27 to TRBJ1-2; TRBD1 agrees at 8 bases. CDR3 length: 15 residues. Trimming removed 6 bases from V and 4 bases from J; junction bases left unmatched: 10. CDR1 is MNHEY, CDR2 SMNVEV, per germline (reference sequence). The CDR3 sequence is CASRDRAVLGYGYTF. The DNA for the CDR3 is TGTGCCAGCAGGGACAGGGCCGTCTTAGGCTATGGCTACACCTTC.

V and J are TRBV27 and TRBJ1-2, with D perhaps matching TRBD1 (5 bases). With 2 bases removed from V and 6 bases from J, the gap between germline ends came to 19 bases. Germline CDR1 reads MNHEY; CDR2 reads SMNVEV (reference sequence). The CDR3 contains 16 residues. This CDR3 is CASSLRWGGAGDGYTF. The CDR3 bases are TGTGCCAGCAGTTTAAGGTGGGGAGGGGCGGGAGATGGCTACACCTTC.

The chain uses TRBV5-6 and TRBJ1-3; 7 bases fit TRBD1. The CDR3 totals 15 residues. Losses at the gene ends were 4 bases for V and 4 bases for J; bases not matched to a gene: 8. Germline-derived CDR1 and CDR2 are SGHDT and YYEEEE. CDR3 DNA: TGTGCCAGCAGCCCACAGGGGCTTGGAGGAAACACCATATATTTT. The encoded protein is CASSPQGLGGNTIYF.

This rearrangement joins TRBV5-4 to TRBJ1-4, with 9 bases matching TRBD1. The CDR3 covers 15 residues. With 2 bases clipped from V and 6 bases from J, the junction kept 5 bases outside the gene matches. Germline V gives CDR1 SGHNT, CDR2 YYREEE (reference sequence). The CDR3: CASSFTGGRDEKLFF. The CDR3 DNA follows: TGTGCCAGCAGCTTCACAGGGGGCCGTGATGAAAAACTGTTTTTT.

The chain uses TRBV12-5 and TRBJ2-1, with 10 bases that match TRBD1. J lost 3 bases, V lost 3 bases, and 5 bases had no gene match. The CDR3 sequence is 16 residues long. The V gene's germline CDR1 is LGHNT and CDR2 FRNRAP. The DNA for the CDR3 is TGTGCTAGTGGTTTCTGGACAGGGGGAATCTACAATGAGCAGTTCTTC. Its protein product is CASGFWTGGIYNEQFF. Using reference TRBV12-5 and TRBJ2-1 for the parts outside the CDR3, the full variable domain is DARVTQTPRHKVTEMGQEVTMRCQPILGHNTVFWYRQTMMQGLELLAYFRNRAPLDDSGMPKDRFSAEMPDATLATLKIQPSEPRDSAVYFCASGFWTGGIYNEQFFGPGTRLTVL.

This clone was detected once. V and J are TRBV6-4 and TRBJ1-2; D might be TRBD1 (5 bases). CDR1 is MRHNA, CDR2 SNTAGT, per germline. CDR3 length equals 15 residues. Trimming removed 2 bases at V and 4 bases at J, with 14 bases between. CDR3 sequence: CASSDLQGGSYGYTF. DNA of the CDR3: TGTGCCAGCAGTGACCTCCAGGGAGGTAGCTATGGCTACACCTTC.

This clone was counted between two and nine times. The chain is built from TRBV14 and TRBJ2-7; D is ambiguous. V was trimmed by 0 bases and J by 6 bases, leaving 15 bases between them. Per the germline V gene, CDR1 is SGHDN and CDR2 is FVKESK. This CDR3 contains 15 residues. The CDR3: CASSQEPPDTVEQYF. CDR3 DNA sequence: TGTGCCAGCAGCCAAGAGCCCCCCGACACGGTCGAGCAGTACTTC.

V gene TRBV6-5 combines with J gene TRBJ1-3, with D unresolved. V was cut by 0 bases and J by 8 bases, with 11 bases left in between. Germline V gives CDR1 MNHEY, CDR2 SVGAGI. This CDR3 is 14 amino acids long. CDR3 DNA sequence: TGTGCCAGCAGTTACTCGGTTCTTTCGGACACCATATATTTT. The encoded protein is CASSYSVLSDTIYF.

This chain uses TRBV7-2 with TRBJ2-3; D may be TRBD1 (6 bases). The V and J ends lost 4 bases and 1 base respectively, with 9 bases between them. CDR3 length: 14 amino acids. CDR1 and CDR2 from the germline V gene are SGHTA and FQGNSA. CDR3 bases: TGTGCCAGCAGCTCAACAGGGCGCACAGATACGCAGTATTTT. It is translated as CASSSTGRTDTQYF.

This clone occurred once. The V gene is TRBV3-1 (or the pseudogene TRBV3-2), the J gene TRBJ1-3, with 8 positions matching TRBD1. CDR1 and CDR2 (germline): LGHDT, YNNKEL (reference sequence). The J segment lost 4 bases and the V segment lost 0 bases, leaving 14 bases of the junction unmatched. The CDR3 loop spans 19 amino acids. CDR3 protein: CASSQDGTGPLSWGNTIYF. The CDR3 region has the DNA TGTGCCAGCAGCCAAGATGGGACAGGACCTCTAAGCTGGGGAAACACCATATATTTT.

V and J are TRBV10-3 and TRBJ1-2, with D perhaps matching TRBD1 (6 bases). Looked up from germline, CDR1 is ENHRY and CDR2 is SYGVKD. The CDR3 covers 12 residues. The V and J ends lost 3 bases and 8 bases respectively, with 10 bases between them. CDR3 region: CAISDMGAGYTF. The CDR3 nucleotides read TGTGCCATCAGTGATATGGGGGCCGGCTACACCTTC.

V usage is TRBV20-1 and J usage is TRBJ1-1; possible D gene TRBD1, 5 bases. This CDR3 is 11 amino acids long. Trimming stripped 5 bases from V and 5 bases from J, with 9 bases between. From germline, CDR1 is DFQATT and CDR2 SNEGSKA (reference sequence). The CDR3: CSAWGGTEAFF. CDR3 bases: TGCAGTGCTTGGGGGGGTACTGAAGCTTTCTTT.

The chain couples TRBV15 to TRBJ2-5; maybe TRBD1 (5 bases). Trimming took off 0 bases at V and 2 bases at J, with 10 bases between the two ends. This CDR3 has 15 amino acids. Germline CDR1 is LNHNV and CDR2 is YYDKDF (reference sequence). The CDR3 protein is CATSRDPAGQETQYF. CDR3 in DNA: TGTGCCACCAGCAGAGATCCCGCAGGGCAAGAGACCCAGTACTTC. The complete variable domain, with remaining parts taken from reference TRBV15 and TRBJ2-5, reads DAMVIQNPRYQVTQFGKPVTLSCSQTLNHNVMYWYQQKSSQAPKLLFHYYDKDFNNEADTPDNFQSRRPNTSFCFLDIRSPGLGDTAMYLCATSRDPAGQETQYFGPGTRLLVL.

The J gene is TRBJ1-4, the V gene TRBV5-6, with TRBD1 identical over 8 bases. The CDR3 covers 14 residues. CDR1 and CDR2 (germline): SGHDT, YYEEEE. The trim removed 4 bases at V and 8 bases at J, leaving 7 bases unmatched. CDR3 region: CASSEQGAGEKLFF. The CDR3 DNA is TGTGCCAGCAGCGAGCAGGGGGCGGGAGAAAAACTGTTTTTT.

The gene calls are TRBV28 and TRBJ2-2; 9 bases fit TRBD2. Looked up from germline, CDR1 is MDHEN and CDR2 is SYDVKM. This CDR3 spans 17 amino acids. The ends lost 5 bases at V and 6 bases at J; junction bases unmatched: 13. The CDR3 DNA reads TGTGCCAGCAGTGCCCGGTGGGCGGGAGGGTCCGCCGGGGAGCTGTTTTTT. Its protein product is CASSARWAGGSAGELFF.